This T cell receptor beta chain was identified in a study of T cell repertoires in cytomegalovirus infection. Study at large: From public TCR beta signatures came an indication of both CMV infection and matching HLA type.

One entry per CDR3 protein, called by TCRdb with MiXCR from the reads. This sample yields approximately 200,000 distinct CDR3 sequences, of which roughly 30% are seen a single time; about 31% belongs to the top ten. V lost 0 bases and J 0 bases, leaving 15 bases between the germline ends. Per germline, CDR1 SGDLS and CDR2 YYNGEE. The length of the CDR3 is 17 residues. Findings of the study overall: Using cumulative public TCR beta family frequency, the authors identified those who carried CMV together with the relevant HLA. Predominance within the ex vivo response was attributable to HLA-C-restricted CMV-specific TCR beta clonotypes.

With respect to this clonotype: What it recognizes is unknown.

The chain is built from TRBV9 and TRBJ1-1; D is perhaps TRBD1 (6 bases). The receptor was derived from a human donor in good health (CMV status not recorded). Some clones in this sample may be carry-over from other donors' samples. The specimen sequenced was PBMCs. The CDR3 region has the DNA TGTGCCAGCAGCGTAGTAGTTGGGGGGGGGCTGAACACTGAAGCTTTCTTT. Translation: CASSVVVGGGLNTEAFF.